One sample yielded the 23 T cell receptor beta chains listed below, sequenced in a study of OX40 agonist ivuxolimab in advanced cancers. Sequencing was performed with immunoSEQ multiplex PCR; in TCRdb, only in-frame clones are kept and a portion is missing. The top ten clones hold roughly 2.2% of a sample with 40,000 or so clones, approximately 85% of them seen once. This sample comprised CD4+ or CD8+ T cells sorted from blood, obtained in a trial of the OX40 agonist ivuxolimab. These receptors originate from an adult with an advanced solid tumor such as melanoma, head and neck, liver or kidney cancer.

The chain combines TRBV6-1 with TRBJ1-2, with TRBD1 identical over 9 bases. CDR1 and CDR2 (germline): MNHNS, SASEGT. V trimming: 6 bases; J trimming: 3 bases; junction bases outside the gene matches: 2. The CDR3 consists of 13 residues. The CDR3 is CASRGQGYYGYTF. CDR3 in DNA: TGTGCCAGCAGGGGACAGGGATACTATGGCTACACCTTC.

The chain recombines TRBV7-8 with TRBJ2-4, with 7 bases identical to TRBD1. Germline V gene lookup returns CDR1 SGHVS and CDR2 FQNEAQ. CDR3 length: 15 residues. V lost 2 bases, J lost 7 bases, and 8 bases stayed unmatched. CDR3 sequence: CASSLSEGASNIQYF. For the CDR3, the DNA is TGTGCCAGCAGCTTATCAGAGGGGGCGAGCAACATTCAGTACTTC. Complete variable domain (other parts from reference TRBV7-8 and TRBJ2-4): GAGVSQSPRYKVAKRGQDVALRCDPISGHVSLFWYQQALGQGPEFLTYFQNEAQLDKSGLPSDRFFAERPEGSVSTLKIQRTQQEDSAVYLCASSLSEGASNIQYFGAGTRLSVL.

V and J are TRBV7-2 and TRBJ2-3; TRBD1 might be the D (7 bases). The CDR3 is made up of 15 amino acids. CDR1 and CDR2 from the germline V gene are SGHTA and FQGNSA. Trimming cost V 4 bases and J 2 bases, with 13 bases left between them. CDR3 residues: CASSYQGGHTDTQYF. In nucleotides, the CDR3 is TGTGCCAGCAGCTACCAGGGGGGTCACACAGATACGCAGTATTTT. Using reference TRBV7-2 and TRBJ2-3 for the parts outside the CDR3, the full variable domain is GAGVSQSPSNKVTEKGKDVELRCDPISGHTALYWYRQSLGQGLEFLIYFQGNSAPDKSGLPSDRFSAERTGGSVSTLTIQRTQQEDSAVYLCASSYQGGHTDTQYFGPGTRLTVL.

The CDR3 DNA sequence: TGTGCCAGCAGTGAAGGCGCTAGCGGGGGGGCCTACGAGCAGTACTTC. This translates into CASSEGASGGAYEQYF. This sequence joins TRBV6-1 and TRBJ2-7; 12 nucleotides agree with TRBD2. V shed 1 base, J shed 2 bases, and the junction held 3 bases outside the gene matches. CDR1 and CDR2 from the germline V gene are MNHNS and SASEGT. The CDR3 totals 16 residues.

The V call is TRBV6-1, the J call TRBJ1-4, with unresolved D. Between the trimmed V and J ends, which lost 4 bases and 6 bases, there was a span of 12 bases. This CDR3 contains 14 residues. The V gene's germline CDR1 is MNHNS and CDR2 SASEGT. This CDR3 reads CASSVASKYEKLFF. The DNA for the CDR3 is TGTGCCAGCAGTGTCGCGTCCAAGTATGAAAAACTGTTTTTT.

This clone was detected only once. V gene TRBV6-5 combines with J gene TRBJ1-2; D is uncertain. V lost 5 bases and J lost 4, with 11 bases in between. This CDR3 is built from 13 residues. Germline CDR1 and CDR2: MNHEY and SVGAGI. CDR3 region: CASSTHPGYGYTF. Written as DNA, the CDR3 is TGTGCCAGCAGTACACATCCGGGCTATGGCTACACCTTC.

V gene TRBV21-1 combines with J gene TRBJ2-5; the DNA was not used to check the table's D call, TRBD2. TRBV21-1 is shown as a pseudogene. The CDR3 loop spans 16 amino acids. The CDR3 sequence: CASSFLWTSGRETQYF. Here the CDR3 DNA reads TGTGCCAGCAGCTTTCTGTGGACTAGCGGGAGAGAGACCCAGTACTTC.

Here the CDR3 DNA reads TGTGCCAGCAGAGGACAGGGTTGGGGTTACGAGCAGTACTTC. Encoded protein: CASRGQGWGYEQYF. This chain joins TRBV6-1 and TRBJ2-7; 8 nucleotides agree with TRBD1. Per the germline V gene, CDR1 is MNHNS and CDR2 is SASEGT. V shed 6 bases and J 4 bases; nucleotides not matched to a gene: 8. The length of the CDR3 is 14 residues.

In DNA form, the CDR3 reads TGTGCCAGTAGTATCAGGGCAGTTCATTCCTACGAGCAGTACTTC. As protein: CASSIRAVHSYEQYF. This chain joins TRBV19 and TRBJ2-7, with D tentatively TRBD1 (5 bases). The CDR3 runs to 15 residues. Per the germline V gene, CDR1 is LNHDA and CDR2 is SQIVND (reference sequence). Trimming removed 3 bases at V and 1 base at J, with 13 bases between.

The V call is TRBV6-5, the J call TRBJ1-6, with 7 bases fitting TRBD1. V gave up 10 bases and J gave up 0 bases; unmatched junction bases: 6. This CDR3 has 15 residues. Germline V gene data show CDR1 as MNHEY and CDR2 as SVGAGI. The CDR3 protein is CATKEGASYNSPLHF. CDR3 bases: TGTGCCACAAAGGAGGGGGCCTCCTATAATTCACCCCTCCACTTT.

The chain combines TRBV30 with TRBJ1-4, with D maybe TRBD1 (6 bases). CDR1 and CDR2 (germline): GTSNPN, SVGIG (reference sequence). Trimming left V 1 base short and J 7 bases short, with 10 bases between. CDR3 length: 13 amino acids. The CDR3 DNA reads TGTGCCTGGAGTGGGGGGCGAACTGAAAAACTGTTTTTT. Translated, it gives CAWSGGRTEKLFF.

The CDR3 is CASTQGGRGETQYF. DNA of the CDR3: TGTGCCAGCACCCAGGGGGGGAGAGGAGAGACCCAGTACTTC. The chain recombines TRBV11-1 with TRBJ2-5, with D possibly being TRBD1 or TRBD2 (7 bases each). This CDR3 has 14 residues. Per the germline V gene, CDR1 is SGHAT and CDR2 is FQDESV (reference sequence). Trimming took off 7 bases at V and 4 bases at J, with 16 bases between the two ends.

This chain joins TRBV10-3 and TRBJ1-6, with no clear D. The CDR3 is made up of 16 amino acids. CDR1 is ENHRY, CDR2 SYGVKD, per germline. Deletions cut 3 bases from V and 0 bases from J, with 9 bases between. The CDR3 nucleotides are TGTGCCATCAGTGACCCCACCAGCTCCTATAATTCACCCCTCCACTTT. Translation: CAISDPTSSYNSPLHF.

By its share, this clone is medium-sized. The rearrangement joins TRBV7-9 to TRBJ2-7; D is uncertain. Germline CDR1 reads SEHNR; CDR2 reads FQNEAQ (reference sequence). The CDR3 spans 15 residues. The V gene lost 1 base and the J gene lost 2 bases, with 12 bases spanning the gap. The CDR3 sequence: CASSLVGQITYEQYF. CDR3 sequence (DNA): TGTGCCAGCAGCTTAGTCGGGCAGATAACCTACGAGCAGTACTTC.

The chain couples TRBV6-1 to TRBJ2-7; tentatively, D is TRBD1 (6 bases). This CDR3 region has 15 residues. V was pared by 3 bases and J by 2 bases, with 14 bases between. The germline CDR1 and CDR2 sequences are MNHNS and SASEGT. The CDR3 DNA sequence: TGTGCCAGCAGTGATACCGACAGGCTAGCCTACGAGCAGTACTTC. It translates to CASSDTDRLAYEQYF.

CDR3 amino acids: CASSLEARALPNEQFF. The CDR3 DNA is TGTGCCAGCAGCTTAGAGGCACGCGCCCTCCCCAATGAGCAGTTCTTC. V gene TRBV11-2 combines with J gene TRBJ2-1; D is unresolved. There are 16 residues in the CDR3. Deletions cut 0 bases from V and 6 bases from J, with 15 bases between. From germline, CDR1 is SGHAT and CDR2 FQNNGV.

CDR3 in amino acids: CASSLGAGFDSPLHF. CDR3 bases: TGTGCCAGCAGCTTGGGGGCGGGGTTTGATTCACCCCTCCACTTT. V is TRBV5-4 and J is TRBJ1-6; D ambiguous. Germline lookup yields CDR1 SGHNT and CDR2 YYREEE (reference sequence). The CDR3 totals 15 residues. V gave up 0 bases and J gave up 8 bases, with 12 bases separating them.

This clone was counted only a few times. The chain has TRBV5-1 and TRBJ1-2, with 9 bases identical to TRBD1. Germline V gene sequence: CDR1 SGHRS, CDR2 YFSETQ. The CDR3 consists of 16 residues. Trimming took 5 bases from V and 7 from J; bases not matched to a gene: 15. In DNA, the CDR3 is TGCGCCAGCAGTATCGGTCCAACAGGGGGCAAAGGTGGCTACACCTTC. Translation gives CASSIGPTGGKGGYTF.

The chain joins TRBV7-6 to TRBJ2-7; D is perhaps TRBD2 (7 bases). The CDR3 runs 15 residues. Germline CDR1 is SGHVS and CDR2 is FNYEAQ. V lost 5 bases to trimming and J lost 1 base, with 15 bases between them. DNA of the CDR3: TGTGCCAGCAGCCCGAGGGGGGGACCATCCTACGAGCAGTACTTC. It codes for CASSPRGGPSYEQYF.

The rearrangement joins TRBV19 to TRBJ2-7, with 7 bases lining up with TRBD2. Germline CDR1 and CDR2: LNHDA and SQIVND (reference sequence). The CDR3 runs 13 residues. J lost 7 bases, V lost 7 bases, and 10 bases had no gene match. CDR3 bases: TGTGCCAGTAAGCCTAGCGGTCGGGAGGAGCAGTACTTC. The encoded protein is CASKPSGREEQYF. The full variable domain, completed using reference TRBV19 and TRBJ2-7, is DGGITQSPKYLFRKEGQNVTLSCEQNLNHDAMYWYRQDPGQGLRLIYYSQIVNDFQKGDIAEGYSVSREKKESFPLTVTSAQKNPTAFYLCASKPSGREEQYFGPGTRLTVT.

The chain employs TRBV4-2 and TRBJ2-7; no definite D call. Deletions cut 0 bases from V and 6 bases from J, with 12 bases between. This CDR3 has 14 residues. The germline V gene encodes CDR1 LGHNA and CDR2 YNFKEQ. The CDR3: CASSQDSASAEQYF. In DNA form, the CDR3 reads TGTGCCAGCAGCCAAGATTCGGCCTCGGCCGAGCAGTACTTC.

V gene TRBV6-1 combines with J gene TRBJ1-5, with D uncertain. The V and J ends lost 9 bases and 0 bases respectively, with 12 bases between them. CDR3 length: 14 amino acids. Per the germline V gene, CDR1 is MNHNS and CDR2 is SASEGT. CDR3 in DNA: TGTGCCAGTTCGGACGGATATAGCAATCAGCCCCAGCATTTT. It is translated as CASSDGYSNQPQHF.

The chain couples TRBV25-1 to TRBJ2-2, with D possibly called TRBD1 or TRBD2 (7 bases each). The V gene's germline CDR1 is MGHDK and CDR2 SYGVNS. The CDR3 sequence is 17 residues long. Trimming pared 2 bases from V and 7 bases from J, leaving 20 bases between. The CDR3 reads CASSEISSQGGHGELFF. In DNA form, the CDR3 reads TGTGCCAGCAGTGAAATCAGTTCTCAGGGGGGGCACGGGGAGCTGTTTTTT. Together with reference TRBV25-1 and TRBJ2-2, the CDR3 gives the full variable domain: EADIYQTPRYLVIGTGKKITLECSQTMGHDKMYWYQQDPGMELHLIHYSYGVNSTEKGDLSSESTVSRIRTEHFPLTLESARPSHTSQYLCASSEISSQGGHGELFFGEGSRLTVL.